The sequence of this T cell receptor (beta chain) was determined in a study of metastatic and nonmetastatic thyroid tumors. Study at large: Blood and tumor or nodule tissue repertoires from malignant and benign thyroid patients were compared.

Each patient came to thyroid surgery without any prior treatment (of any kind). Original processing notes: In papillary thyroid cancer, a distant-metastasis classifier was built using CDR3 differences across clinicopathological groups. TCRdb called clones again from the PCR reads with MiXCR. TCRdb's processing, not the study's, gives the V and J calls here. Of approximately 44,000 clones detected, approximately 25% appear once; the ten largest clones hold about 15%. This clone appeared many times. Its antigen is unknown. With 5 bases clipped from V and 6 bases from J, the junction kept 13 bases outside the gene matches. The CDR3 has 16 residues. General study points: Reportedly, malignant thyroid tumors had significantly higher TCR beta diversity than benign nodules, in blood and tumor.

The receptor was isolated from a female donor with papillary thyroid cancer or a benign thyroid nodule (not recorded which). Some clones in this sample may be carry-over from other donors' samples. Specimen: tumor tissue. The V call is TRBV12-3 or TRBV12-4, the J call TRBJ2-1; 7 bases fit TRBD2. The CDR3 region is CASSPTGGSNFNEQFF. The CDR3 DNA is TGTGCCAGCAGTCCCACGGGCGGGAGCAACTTCAATGAGCAGTTCTTC.